A single count supports the clone carrying this T cell receptor beta chain. The sample originates from a study of blood T cell repertoires in COVID-19. At the level of the study: The United States, Italy and Spain provided the acute and convalescent COVID-19 samples.

Original handling: Quantification of nucleated cells was approximated via reference gene primer amplification. Data came from immunoSEQ multiplex PCR; TCRdb stores just in-frame clones and leaves some out. V and J calls and clone size are given by that table; D and trimming were obtained from the DNA. This table holds approximately 120,000 clones, 70% to 90% found once. CDR3 length equals 11 residues. The germline CDR1 and CDR2 sequences are MNHNS and SASEGT. Trimming removed 3 bases at V and 8 bases at J, with 7 bases between. The clonotype was recovered from a human donor in a cohort sampled during active COVID-19. The chain employs TRBV6-1 and TRBJ1-2; the D gene is possibly TRBD1 (5 bases). Sequencing input: peripheral blood. The chain's CDR3 is CASSDRVGYTF. The CDR3 DNA reads TGTGCCAGCAGTGACAGGGTGGGCTACACCTTC.